These 28 T cell receptor beta chains originate from one sample sequenced in a study of cytomegalovirus exposure and HLA in healthy donors. The repertoire was sequenced with immunoSEQ multiplex PCR; TCRdb's copy has only in-frame clones and lacks some. Seen here are fewer than 200,000 clones, less than 90% observed once, and the top ten hold about 5.8%. Material for sequencing was PBMCs. All receptors come from a woman under 40 in good health and CMV-seronegative.

The gene calls are TRBV2 and TRBJ2-2; D not certain. The CDR3 is made up of 14 amino acids. CDR1 is SNHLY, CDR2 FYNNEI, per germline. V lost 4 bases to trimming and J lost 5 bases, with 11 bases between them. Here the CDR3 reads CASSGFGSTGELFF. The CDR3 coding sequence is TGTGCCAGCAGTGGGTTTGGGTCTACCGGGGAGCTGTTTTTT.

The CDR3 here is CASSLYREAFF. The CDR3 bases are TGTGCCAGCAGTTTATACAGGGAAGCTTTCTTT. The rearrangement joins TRBV28 to TRBJ1-1; possibly TRBD1 for D (5 bases). Germline V gene data show CDR1 as MDHEN and CDR2 as SYDVKM. CDR3 size: 11 residues. Between the trimmed V and J ends, which lost 1 base and 8 bases, there was a span of 5 bases.

The chain couples TRBV7-2 to TRBJ2-3; TRBD2 agrees at 7 bases. This CDR3 comprises 14 residues. CDR1 and CDR2 (germline): SGHTA, FQGNSA. V shed 1 base and J 6 bases; nucleotides not matched to a gene: 4. Written as DNA, the CDR3 is TGTGCCAGCAGCTTAGGGGGACTAACCGATACGCAGTATTTT. Translation gives CASSLGGLTDTQYF.

This clone was recorded at least ten times. The gene calls are TRBV5-1 and TRBJ1-1; no clear D gene. CDR3 length: 12 residues. Germline CDR1 SGHRS, CDR2 YFSETQ. V lost 0 bases and J 6 bases, leaving 6 bases between the germline ends. CDR3 DNA: TGCGCCAGCAGCTTGGTCGCCTCTGAAGCTTTCTTT. Protein product: CASSLVASEAFF. The full variable domain, rest sourced from reference TRBV5-1 and TRBJ1-1, is KAGVTQTPRYLIKTRGQQVTLSCSPISGHRSVSWYQQTPGQGLQFLFEYFSETQRNKGNFPGRFSGRQFSNSRSEMNVSTLELGDSALYLCASSLVASEAFFGQGTRLTVV.

V and J are TRBV9 and TRBJ1-6; D not resolved. Trimming took 1 base from V and 5 from J, leaving 10 bases between them. This CDR3 has 15 amino acids. Per the germline V gene, CDR1 is SGDLS and CDR2 is YYNGEE. The DNA of the CDR3 is TGTGCCAGCAGCGTAAGCCCTAGGGATAATTCACCCCTCCACTTT. Translating it yields CASSVSPRDNSPLHF.

The chain carries TRBV18 and TRBJ1-3; possible D gene TRBD1, 6 bases. V was shortened by 3 bases and J by 8 bases, with 20 bases between the two germline ends. CDR1 KGHSH and CDR2 LQKENI come from the germline V gene. The CDR3 contains 16 residues. Written as DNA, the CDR3 is TGTGCCAGCTCACCTCGGGTCAGGGGATTGGAGGACACCATATATTTT. Translating it yields CASSPRVRGLEDTIYF.

This chain links TRBV2 with TRBJ2-3; 12 nucleotides agree with TRBD2. V gave up 5 bases and J gave up 6 bases; unmatched junction bases: 6. The germline gives CDR1 SNHLY, CDR2 FYNNEI. This CDR3 has 15 residues. The chain's CDR3 is CASSPGLAGLDTQYF. The CDR3 DNA follows: TGTGCCAGCAGTCCCGGACTAGCGGGGTTGGATACGCAGTATTTT.

This sequence joins TRBV4-1 and TRBJ1-5, with 8 bases that match TRBD1. Germline V gives CDR1 MGHRA, CDR2 YSYEKL. The CDR3 sequence is 17 residues long. Trimming cost V 1 base and J 5 bases; bases outside gene matches: 10. Here the CDR3 DNA reads TGCGCCAGCAGCCAAGTCCAGGGGGCTCTGGTGGATCAGCCCCAGCATTTT. Translating gives CASSQVQGALVDQPQHF.

V and J are TRBV11-3 and TRBJ2-7, with D maybe TRBD1 (6 bases). The CDR3 runs to 12 residues. Germline V gene lookup returns CDR1 SGHNT and CDR2 YENEEA. The V gene lost 11 bases and the J gene lost 1 base, with 12 bases spanning the gap. This chain's CDR3 is CASADSSYEQYF. Written as DNA, the CDR3 is TGTGCCTCGGCGGACAGTTCCTACGAGCAGTACTTC.

The V gene is TRBV18, the J gene TRBJ1-6, with unresolved D. Trimming stripped 3 bases from V and 12 bases from J, with 15 bases between. The CDR3 covers 14 residues. In germline, CDR1 is KGHSH, CDR2 LQKENI. The CDR3 here is CASSPGHQWGPLHF. The CDR3 coding sequence is TGTGCCAGCTCACCGGGCCACCAATGGGGACCCCTCCACTTT.

The sample holds a few counts of this clone. This sequence joins TRBV6-5 and TRBJ1-2; D uncertain. Germline assignment: CDR1 MNHEY and CDR2 SVGAGI. V was shortened by 8 bases and J by 2 bases, with 9 bases between the two germline ends. This CDR3 has 12 amino acids. The CDR3 DNA follows: TGTGCCAGCGCCCCGGCGAACTATGGCTACACCTTC. It codes for CASAPANYGYTF.

This chain joins TRBV5-1 and TRBJ1-2, with a tentative D call TRBD1 (5 bases). The V end lost 4 bases, the J end lost 2 bases, and 15 bases lay between the germline ends. This CDR3 has 15 residues. The V gene's germline CDR1 is SGHRS and CDR2 YFSETQ. CDR3 sequence reads: CASSDGHTSNYGYTF. The CDR3, as DNA: TGCGCCAGCAGCGACGGACATACTTCGAACTATGGCTACACCTTC.

This clone showed up just a few times. This chain uses TRBV27 with TRBJ1-2; possible D gene TRBD1, 5 bases. Trimming took 5 bases from V and 4 from J, leaving 11 bases between them. There are 13 residues in the CDR3. CDR1 is MNHEY, CDR2 SMNVEV, per germline (reference sequence). The CDR3 spells CASSPGGLYGYTF. The CDR3 DNA is TGTGCCAGCAGTCCTGGGGGACTCTATGGCTACACCTTC.

This chain uses TRBV9 with TRBJ2-3; D is possibly TRBD2 (6 bases). V lost 4 bases, J lost 1 base, and 16 bases lay in between. This CDR3 has 16 residues. CDR1 is SGDLS, CDR2 YYNGEE, per germline. Here the CDR3 DNA reads TGTGCCAGCAGCCGAGGGACTGTCGGGGGCACAGATACGCAGTATTTT. Amino acids: CASSRGTVGGTDTQYF.

The genes are TRBV6-5 and TRBJ2-1, with 13 bases lining up with TRBD2. Germline CDR1 reads MNHEY; CDR2 reads SVGAGI. The CDR3 runs to 15 residues. V lost 5 bases to trimming and J lost 10 bases; unmatched junction nucleotides: 8. CDR3 bases: TGTGCCAGCAGTCCCCGGACTAGCGGGAGATACGAGCAGTTCTTC. Its protein is CASSPRTSGRYEQFF.

This clone was detected a few times. The chain employs TRBV15 and TRBJ2-7, with 7 bases that match TRBD1. CDR3 length: 16 amino acids. J lost 0 bases, V lost 3 bases, and 8 bases had no gene match. CDR1 is LNHNV, CDR2 YYDKDF, per germline (reference sequence). The CDR3 sequence: CATSREPGGSSYEQYF. Written as DNA, the CDR3 is TGTGCCACCAGCAGGGAGCCAGGGGGTAGCTCCTACGAGCAGTACTTC.

V gene TRBV9 combines with J gene TRBJ1-2, with TRBD1 matching over 7 bases. CDR3 length equals 11 residues. The germline V gene encodes CDR1 SGDLS and CDR2 YYNGEE. Trimming took 3 bases from V and 13 from J; bases not matched to a gene: 6. The CDR3 DNA sequence: TGTGCCAGCAGCGACGAAGACAGGGTCACCTTC. The encoded protein is CASSDEDRVTF.

V and J are TRBV18 and TRBJ2-5, with 10 bases that match TRBD1. CDR3 length: 15 residues. With V trimmed by 2 bases and J by 4 bases, 4 bases remained unmatched. Germline V gene data show CDR1 as KGHSH and CDR2 as LQKENI. CDR3 in amino acids: CASSPIDRGRETQYF. In DNA form, the CDR3 reads TGTGCCAGCTCACCAATCGACAGGGGGCGAGAGACCCAGTACTTC.

The sample holds one count of this clone. The chain joins TRBV4-3 to TRBJ1-1; no clear D. Germline loops: CDR1 LGHNA, CDR2 YSLEER. V was pared by 0 bases and J by 10 bases, with 18 bases between. The CDR3 extends over 15 amino acids. DNA of the CDR3: TGCGCCAGCAGCCAAGAGTCGGTCGACGGGAACATAGCTTTCTTT. Translation gives CASSQESVDGNIAFF.

The V and J genes are TRBV5-1 and TRBJ1-1; D is unresolved. V lost 2 bases and J 1 base, leaving 18 bases between the germline ends. CDR1 SGHRS and CDR2 YFSETQ come from the germline V gene. CDR3 length: 17 residues. The CDR3 loop reads CASSLGNSQSWNTEAFF. Written as DNA, the CDR3 is TGCGCCAGCAGCTTAGGGAACAGCCAAAGCTGGAACACTGAAGCTTTCTTT.

The chain employs TRBV7-9 and TRBJ1-1, with D unresolved. V was trimmed by 6 bases and J by 3 bases, leaving 11 bases between them. Germline assignment: CDR1 SEHNR and CDR2 FQNEAQ (reference sequence). This CDR3 region has 13 residues. For the CDR3, the DNA is TGTGCCAGCAGTCATTCGTCGGACACTGAAGCTTTCTTT. As protein: CASSHSSDTEAFF.

This rearrangement joins TRBV4-1 to TRBJ2-3, with 9 bases matching TRBD2. V shed 4 bases, J shed 3 bases, and the junction held 5 bases outside the gene matches. The CDR3 extends over 15 amino acids. Germline lookup yields CDR1 MGHRA and CDR2 YSYEKL. The CDR3 region is CASSPREGHTDTQYF. CDR3 bases: TGCGCCAGCAGCCCGCGGGAGGGCCATACAGATACGCAGTATTTT.

The chain employs TRBV5-1 and TRBJ2-1; no firm D call. The V gene lost 0 bases and the J gene lost 2 bases, with 6 bases spanning the gap. The CDR3 has 14 residues. Germline CDR1 reads SGHRS; CDR2 reads YFSETQ. The CDR3 here is CASSLGETYNEQFF. The CDR3 coding sequence is TGCGCCAGCAGCTTGGGTGAAACCTACAATGAGCAGTTCTTC.

The chain is built from TRBV7-3 and TRBJ2-2, with 7 bases aligning to TRBD2. J was trimmed by 0 bases and V by 2 bases; bases with no gene match: 0. The CDR3 is made up of 15 amino acids. The germline CDR1 and CDR2 sequences are SGHTA and FQGTGA. CDR3 in amino acids: CASSLAGANTGELFF. CDR3 nucleotide sequence: TGTGCCAGCAGCTTAGCGGGAGCGAACACCGGGGAGCTGTTTTTT.

The J gene is TRBJ2-7, the V gene TRBV9, with 10 positions matching TRBD1. Trimming cost V 4 bases and J 5 bases; bases outside gene matches: 6. The CDR3 extends over 14 amino acids. Germline V gene sequence: CDR1 SGDLS, CDR2 YYNGEE. The chain's CDR3 is CASSSGTGADEQYF. The CDR3 bases are TGTGCCAGCAGCTCCGGGACAGGGGCGGACGAGCAGTACTTC. Looking up the rest from reference TRBV9 and TRBJ2-7 gives the full variable domain: DSGVTQTPKHLITATGQRVTLRCSPRSGDLSVYWYQQSLDQGLQFLIQYYNGEERAKGNILERFSAQQFPDLHSELNLSSLELGDSALYFCASSSGTGADEQYFGPGTRLTVT.

J is TRBJ1-2 and V is TRBV19, with D uncertain. The CDR3 contains 13 residues. The V gene lost 4 bases and the J gene lost 6 bases, with 12 bases spanning the gap. The germline CDR1 and CDR2 sequences are LNHDA and SQIVND (reference sequence). This CDR3 reads CASSRPGGNGYTF. The CDR3 bases are TGTGCCAGTAGTAGACCCGGAGGCAATGGCTACACCTTC.

This chain links TRBV27 with TRBJ2-3; D might be TRBD2 (5 bases). The V gene lost 3 bases and the J gene lost 0 bases, with 7 bases spanning the gap. The CDR3 runs 14 residues. Germline CDR1 MNHEY, CDR2 SMNVEV (reference sequence). CDR3: CASSFWTSTDTQYF. As DNA, the CDR3 is TGTGCCAGCAGTTTTTGGACTAGCACAGATACGCAGTATTTT.

For the CDR3, the DNA is TGTGCCAGCAGCGTACGATGGGACGGTACCTACGAGCAGTACTTC. Amino acid sequence: CASSVRWDGTYEQYF. The V call is TRBV5-4, the J call TRBJ2-7; D may correspond to TRBD1 or TRBD2 (5 bases each). The germline gives CDR1 SGHNT, CDR2 YYREEE (reference sequence). V lost 4 bases and J 2 bases, leaving 16 bases between the germline ends. The CDR3 is 15 amino acids. The variable domain in full, completed from reference TRBV5-4 and TRBJ2-7, reads ETGVTQSPTHLIKTRGQQVTLRCSSQSGHNTVSWYQQALGQGPQFIFQYYREEENGRGNFPPRFSGLQFPNYSSELNVNALELDDSALYLCASSVRWDGTYEQYFGPGTRLTVT.